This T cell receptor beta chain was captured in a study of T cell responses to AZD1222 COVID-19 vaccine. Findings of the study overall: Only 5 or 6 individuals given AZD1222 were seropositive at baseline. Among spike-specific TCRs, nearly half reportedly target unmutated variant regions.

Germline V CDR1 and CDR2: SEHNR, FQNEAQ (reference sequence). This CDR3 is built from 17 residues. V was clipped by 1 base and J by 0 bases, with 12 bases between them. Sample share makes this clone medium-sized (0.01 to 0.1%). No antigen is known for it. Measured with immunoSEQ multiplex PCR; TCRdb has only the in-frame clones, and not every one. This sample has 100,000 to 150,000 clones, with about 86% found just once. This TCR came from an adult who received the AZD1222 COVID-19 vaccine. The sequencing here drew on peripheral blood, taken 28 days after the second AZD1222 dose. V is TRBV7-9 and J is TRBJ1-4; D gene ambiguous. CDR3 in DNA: TGTGCCAGCAGCTTAGTTGTCGTGGCCGCAACTAATGAAAAACTGTTTTTT. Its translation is CASSLVVVAATNEKLFF. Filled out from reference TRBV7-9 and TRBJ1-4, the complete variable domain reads DTGVSQNPRHKITKRGQNVTFRCDPISEHNRLYWYRQTLGQGPEFLTYFQNEAQLEKSRLLSDRFSAERPKGSFSTLEIQRTEQGDSAMYLCASSLVVVAATNEKLFFGSGTQLSVL.